The next 2 T cell receptor beta chains were all read from a single sample in a study of blood T cell repertoires in COVID-19. The protocol was immunoSEQ multiplex PCR, while the TCRdb copy is restricted to in-frame clones and leaves out a portion. The data show around 130,000 clones, about 87% seen once. Sequencing was carried out using peripheral blood. The receptors were sampled from a woman of 80 years or more with acute or convalescent COVID-19.

CDR3 nucleotide sequence: TGTGCCAGCAGCTTAAAACAGGCAGGAGGAAACACCATATATTTT. As protein: CASSLKQAGGNTIYF. The genes are TRBV7-8 and TRBJ1-3; D possibly corresponds to TRBD1 (5 bases). V lost 2 bases, J lost 4 bases, and 12 bases lay in between. The CDR3 length is 15 residues. The germline V gene encodes CDR1 SGHVS and CDR2 FQNEAQ. Complete variable domain (other parts from reference TRBV7-8 and TRBJ1-3): GAGVSQSPRYKVAKRGQDVALRCDPISGHVSLFWYQQALGQGPEFLTYFQNEAQLDKSGLPSDRFFAERPEGSVSTLKIQRTQQEDSAVYLCASSLKQAGGNTIYFGEGSWLTVV.

The chain links TRBV5-1 to TRBJ2-3; D is perhaps TRBD2 (6 bases). Germline V lookup: CDR1 SGHRS, CDR2 YFSETQ. V was shortened by 0 bases and J by 4 bases, with 9 bases between the two germline ends. CDR3 length: 14 amino acids. CDR3 sequence (DNA): TGCGCCAGCAGCTTGGCCCCGGGGGCAGATACGCAGTATTTT. As protein: CASSLAPGADTQYF.